This T cell receptor (beta chain) was identified during a study of cytomegalovirus exposure and HLA in healthy donors. Study-level background: The 120 validation repertoires, a later analysis reported, used the same platform as the roughly 660 repertoires from the first cohort. Study conclusions and caveats: The authors enumerated some 170 TCR beta chains as linked to cytomegalovirus.

Measured with immunoSEQ multiplex PCR; TCRdb has only the in-frame clones, and not every one. Of about 350,000 clones listed, roughly 87% are singletons. This clone was observed a few times. Its antigen remains unidentified. The germline V gene encodes CDR1 SGHDN and CDR2 FVKESK. This CDR3 contains 13 residues. Trimming left V 7 bases short and J 7 bases short, with 16 bases between. The V call is TRBV14, the J call TRBJ1-2; TRBD1 might be the D (6 bases). The sequenced material came from PBMCs. The sequence was collected from a woman aged 30 to 39 in good health and CMV-seropositive. CDR3 loop: CASTHTGIAGYTF. CDR3 DNA sequence: TGTGCCAGCACTCACACAGGGATCGCTGGCTACACCTTC.